These 28 T cell receptor beta chains were all obtained from the same sample, sequenced in a study of blood T cell repertoires in COVID-19. Method: immunoSEQ multiplex PCR; TCRdb's copy keeps in-frame clones and lacks some. The sample includes under 350,000 clones, 86% of them seen just once. Sequenced material: peripheral blood. These receptor sequences come from a man younger than 30 with active or convalescent COVID-19.

The chain employs TRBV19 and TRBJ1-1; perhaps TRBD1 as D (5 bases). V lost 8 bases to trimming and J lost 5 bases, with 6 bases between them. In germline, CDR1 is LNHDA, CDR2 SQIVND (reference sequence). The CDR3 has 10 residues. The CDR3 DNA is TGTGCCAGTCAGGGAACTGAAGCTTTCTTT. Translating it yields CASQGTEAFF.

The chain carries TRBV7-2 and TRBJ1-3; possibly TRBD1 for D (5 bases). CDR1 and CDR2 (germline): SGHTA, FQGNSA. The CDR3 is 12 amino acids. V was pared by 6 bases and J by 8 bases, with 11 bases between. CDR3 residues: CASRPGGDTIYF. The CDR3 region has the DNA TGTGCCAGCAGACCCGGGGGGGACACCATATATTTT.

The rearrangement links TRBV27 to TRBJ1-1; D is undetermined. The CDR3 consists of 14 residues. Germline V CDR1 and CDR2: MNHEY, SMNVEV (reference sequence). Trimming left V 5 bases short and J 9 bases short, with 19 bases between. CDR3 nucleotides: TGTGCCAGCAGTCCCACAAAAGTAGACAATAAAGCTTTCTTT. Translation: CASSPTKVDNKAFF.

The V and J genes are TRBV5-1 and TRBJ1-6, with D tentatively TRBD1 (5 bases). Germline lookup yields CDR1 SGHRS and CDR2 YFSETQ. Trimming took off 0 bases at V and 13 bases at J, with 20 bases between the two ends. This CDR3 has 16 residues. CDR3: CASSLDFSGQLFPLHF. DNA for the CDR3: TGCGCCAGCAGCTTGGACTTTTCAGGGCAGCTTTTCCCCCTCCACTTT.

The chain joins TRBV24-1 to TRBJ2-5; TRBD2 aligns across 10 bases. The CDR3 extends over 15 amino acids. With 4 bases clipped from V and 1 base from J, the junction kept 2 bases outside the gene matches. Germline values: CDR1 KGHDR, CDR2 SFDVKD. The CDR3 region has the DNA TGTGCCACCAGTGACCCTAGCGGGGGCCAAGAGACCCAGTACTTC. This translates into CATSDPSGGQETQYF.

The rearrangement uses TRBV7-2 and TRBJ1-2, with D tentatively TRBD1 (5 bases). CDR1 is SGHTA, CDR2 FQGNSA, per germline. This CDR3 has 14 residues. Trimming stripped 1 base from V and 4 bases from J, with 10 bases between. Here the CDR3 DNA reads TGTGCCAGCAGCTTAGTGGGCAGGGTCTATGGCTACACCTTC. Translating it yields CASSLVGRVYGYTF.

This clone was found once. This chain connects TRBV2 to TRBJ1-3, with a weak D call TRBD1 (6 bases). The V end lost 7 bases, the J end lost 15 bases, and 16 bases lay between the germline ends. Looked up from germline, CDR1 is SNHLY and CDR2 is FYNNEI. This CDR3 has 11 amino acids. CDR3 protein: CASNGGDKQYF. The CDR3 bases are TGTGCCAGCAATGGGGGGGACAAACAATATTTT.

This chain joins TRBV15 and TRBJ2-1; D perhaps matches TRBD2 (5 bases). This CDR3 spans 17 amino acids. The V and J ends lost 0 bases and 4 bases respectively, with 16 bases between them. The germline gives CDR1 LNHNV, CDR2 YYDKDF (reference sequence). The CDR3 DNA sequence: TGTGCCACCAGCAGAGATCATAGCGTTCAGAGTTACAATGAGCAGTTCTTC. It codes for CATSRDHSVQSYNEQFF.

The chain is built from TRBV6-2 or TRBV6-3 and TRBJ2-1; TRBD1 matches 9 bases. Germline CDR1 reads MNHEY; CDR2 reads SVGEGT. With V trimmed by 4 bases and J by 5 bases, 9 bases remained unmatched. The CDR3 is 16 amino acids. The CDR3: CASSSVGTGKDNEQFF. In DNA form, the CDR3 reads TGTGCCAGCAGTTCCGTAGGGACAGGGAAGGACAATGAGCAGTTCTTC.

This rearrangement joins TRBV15 to TRBJ1-2; D possibly corresponds to TRBD1 (6 bases). Germline values: CDR1 LNHNV, CDR2 YYDKDF (reference sequence). V lost 3 bases and J lost 0, with 8 bases in between. This CDR3 spans 14 amino acids. This CDR3 is CATSSAGANYGYTF. Here the CDR3 DNA reads TGTGCCACCAGCAGTGCAGGGGCTAACTATGGCTACACCTTC.

The gene calls are TRBV28 and TRBJ1-2; D is ambiguous. In germline, CDR1 is MDHEN, CDR2 SYDVKM. This CDR3 is built from 13 residues. V was pared by 2 bases and J by 8 bases, with 12 bases between. CDR3: CASSLGGRVGYTF. The CDR3 coding sequence is TGTGCCAGCAGTTTAGGAGGTCGGGTGGGCTACACCTTC.

In its sample, this clone was seen a few times. The V gene is TRBV6-6, the J gene TRBJ2-1; D might be TRBD1 (5 bases). Germline CDR1 reads MNHNY; CDR2 reads SVGAGI (reference sequence). This CDR3 comprises 11 residues. V was shortened by 7 bases and J by 11 bases, with 12 bases between the two germline ends. CDR3 DNA: TGTGCCAGCACCCTAGGGGAAAAGCAGTTCTTC. Protein product: CASTLGEKQFF.

Remarks on this clone: This may stem from a read error, because a much larger clone lies one nucleotide away. V gene TRBV7-2 combines with J gene TRBJ2-3; D is undetermined. The V gene lost 5 bases and the J gene lost 0 bases, with 3 bases spanning the gap. The germline gives CDR1 SGHTA, CDR2 FQGNSA. This CDR3 is 12 amino acids long. CDR3 amino acids: CASSLSTDTQYF. CDR3 nucleotide sequence: TGTGCCAGCAGCCTAAGCACAGATACGCAGTATTTT.

The genes are TRBV5-1 and TRBJ2-3; 15 bases are shared with TRBD2. The trim removed 4 bases at V and 3 bases at J, leaving 6 bases unmatched. CDR3 length equals 17 residues. CDR1 and CDR2 from the germline V gene are SGHRS and YFSETQ. This CDR3 is CASSRGLAGGTTDTQYF. Written as DNA, the CDR3 is TGCGCCAGCAGCAGGGGACTAGCGGGAGGCACGACAGATACGCAGTATTTT.

V is TRBV11-3 and J is TRBJ2-7; TRBD1 aligns across 8 bases. V shed 2 bases, J shed 1 base, and the junction held 7 bases outside the gene matches. From germline, CDR1 is SGHNT and CDR2 YENEEA. This CDR3 region has 16 residues. DNA of the CDR3: TGTGCCAGCAGCTTAATTTCAGGGGGCAATTCCTACGAGCAGTACTTC. Protein: CASSLISGGNSYEQYF.

The CDR3 is CATSDFSTGISGPQHF. CDR3 DNA: TGTGCCACCAGTGATTTCAGCACTGGTATTAGCGGGCCCCAGCATTTT. This chain joins TRBV24-1 and TRBJ1-5; D gene ambiguous. The germline V and J ends were trimmed by 1 base and 9 bases, with 18 bases remaining between them. Per the germline V gene, CDR1 is KGHDR and CDR2 is SFDVKD. CDR3 length equals 16 residues.

This chain links TRBV4-1 with TRBJ2-5, with TRBD1 matching 7 bases. The CDR3 has 13 residues. The trim removed 4 bases at V and 4 bases at J, leaving 3 bases unmatched. Germline V gene lookup returns CDR1 MGHRA and CDR2 YSYEKL. This chain's CDR3 is CASSLYRGETQYF. The DNA of the CDR3 is TGCGCCAGCAGCCTTTACAGGGGAGAGACCCAGTACTTC.

In its sample, this clone was seen once. The V call is TRBV4-3, the J call TRBJ2-7; no clear D. Germline lookup yields CDR1 LGHNA and CDR2 YSLEER. Trimming cost V 7 bases and J 4 bases, with 11 bases left between them. The CDR3 has 12 amino acids. The CDR3 DNA reads TGCGCCAGCAAGTGCAGTTGGTACGAGCAGTACTTC. Its translation is CASKCSWYEQYF.

The chain links TRBV10-1 to TRBJ2-2, with a weak D call TRBD1 (6 bases). Germline CDR1 reads WNHNN; CDR2 reads SYGVQD (reference sequence). Trimming pared 3 bases from V and 8 bases from J, leaving 13 bases between. The CDR3 is 14 residues long. CDR3 sequence (DNA): TGCGCCAGCAGTGACCAACAACAGGGTGGGGAGCTGTTTTTT. Translation gives CASSDQQQGGELFF.

The J gene is TRBJ2-7, the V gene TRBV27; a weak D match, TRBD1 (6 bases). This CDR3 has 15 amino acids. CDR1 and CDR2 from the germline V gene are MNHEY and SMNVEV (reference sequence). Deletions cut 8 bases from V and 3 bases from J, with 20 bases between. In nucleotides, the CDR3 is TGTGCCAGCGGTCTCACCGGGACAAAAGACTACGAGCAGTACTTC. This codes for CASGLTGTKDYEQYF.

CDR3 protein: CAWSLRSGKNEQFF. CDR3 DNA: TGTGCCTGGAGTCTACGTAGCGGAAAAAATGAGCAGTTCTTC. The J gene is TRBJ2-1, the V gene TRBV30, with D tentatively TRBD2 (6 bases). This CDR3 spans 14 amino acids. CDR1 is GTSNPN and CDR2 is SVGIG in the germline V gene (reference sequence). Trimming left V 2 bases short and J 7 bases short, with 15 bases between.

The chain has TRBV19 and TRBJ1-5; D is ambiguous. This CDR3 comprises 15 residues. Trimming pared 2 bases from V and 1 base from J, leaving 9 bases between. Germline-derived CDR1 and CDR2 are LNHDA and SQIVND (reference sequence). The CDR3 DNA sequence: TGTGCCAGTAGTATATCGGGGAACAGCAATCAGCCCCAGCATTTT. As protein: CASSISGNSNQPQHF. The variable domain in full, completed from reference TRBV19 and TRBJ1-5, reads DGGITQSPKYLFRKEGQNVTLSCEQNLNHDAMYWYRQDPGQGLRLIYYSQIVNDFQKGDIAEGYSVSREKKESFPLTVTSAQKNPTAFYLCASSISGNSNQPQHFGDGTRLSIL.

The chain links TRBV7-3 to TRBJ2-3; TRBD1 matches 9 bases. Germline CDR1 is SGHTA and CDR2 is FQGTGA. The CDR3 extends over 17 amino acids. The V segment lost 3 bases and the J segment 3 bases; nucleotides outside the gene matches: 10. CDR3 loop: CASSLKGYRGRTDTQYF. Here the CDR3 DNA reads TGTGCCAGCAGCTTGAAGGGTTACAGGGGGCGGACAGATACGCAGTATTTT.

The chain joins TRBV5-1 to TRBJ2-3, with TRBD2 matching over 7 bases. Germline-derived CDR1 and CDR2 are SGHRS and YFSETQ. The CDR3 is 15 residues long. Unmatched junction bases numbered 8, after V lost 3 bases and J lost 4 bases. CDR3 amino acids: CASSWTSLLADTQYF. The CDR3 DNA reads TGCGCCAGCAGCTGGACTAGTTTGTTGGCAGATACGCAGTATTTT.

CDR3: CASSDDPTGLNEKLFF. DNA for the CDR3: TGTGCCAGCAGTGATGACCCTACAGGGCTTAATGAAAAACTGTTTTTT. This rearrangement joins TRBV6-1 to TRBJ1-4, with D maybe TRBD1 (6 bases). Germline CDR1 MNHNS, CDR2 SASEGT. This CDR3 has 16 amino acids. The V end was cut by 3 bases, the J end by 4 bases, with 15 bases between.

This chain links TRBV30 with TRBJ1-1; D is unresolved. CDR1 GTSNPN and CDR2 SVGIG come from the germline V gene (reference sequence). The V end was cut by 2 bases, the J end by 1 base, with 5 bases between. The CDR3 runs 12 residues. CDR3 protein: CAWSPWNTEAFF. The CDR3 nucleotides read TGTGCCTGGAGTCCCTGGAACACTGAAGCTTTCTTT. The variable domain in full, completed from reference TRBV30 and TRBJ1-1, reads SQTIHQWPATLVQPVGSPLSLECTVEGTSNPNLYWYRQAAGRGLQLLFYSVGIGQISSEVPQNLSASRPQDRQFILSSKKLLLSDSGFYLCAWSPWNTEAFFGQGTRLTVV.

CDR3 coding DNA: TGTGCCTGGAGTGTACGGGGGATTGAAAAACTGTTTTTT. This gives the protein CAWSVRGIEKLFF. The J gene is TRBJ1-4, the V gene TRBV30; the D gene is possibly TRBD1 (5 bases). Trimming removed 0 bases from V and 7 bases from J, with 9 bases in between. The CDR3 extends over 13 amino acids. Germline loops: CDR1 GTSNPN, CDR2 SVGIG (reference sequence).

This clone appeared a single time. The J gene is TRBJ2-3, the V gene TRBV18, with 10 bases fitting TRBD2. V shed 0 bases and J 1 base; nucleotides not matched to a gene: 4. This CDR3 region has 17 residues. CDR1 KGHSH and CDR2 LQKENI come from the germline V gene. The CDR3 here is CASSPPFLAGGTDTQYF. The CDR3 region has the DNA TGTGCCAGCTCACCACCTTTCCTAGCGGGGGGCACAGATACGCAGTATTTT.